A single sample gave rise to the 9 T cell receptor beta chains below, sequenced in a study of lymphopenia after photon versus proton radiotherapy. The table came from immunoSEQ multiplex PCR; TCRdb's copy has only in-frame clones and leaves some out. The sample holds about 160,000 clones; approximately 90% are singletons and the top ten take approximately 4.8%. Here the sequenced sample was peripheral blood, taken from a patient treated with photon-based radiotherapy. These TCRs come from a man aged 45-65 years with gastric cancer.

This clone has a handful of counts. V and J are TRBV5-4 and TRBJ2-3; 10 bases fit TRBD2. J gave up 5 bases and V 0 bases, and 6 bases lay outside the gene matches. Germline assignment: CDR1 SGHNT and CDR2 YYREEE (reference sequence). The length of the CDR3 is 16 residues. The CDR3 DNA is TGTGCCAGCAGCTTGGCGGGACTAGCGAGTAGAGATACGCAGTATTTT. The encoded protein is CASSLAGLASRDTQYF.

This clone was observed a single time. This chain joins TRBV2 and TRBJ2-2; D may be TRBD2 (6 bases). Deletions cut 4 bases from V and 2 bases from J, with 11 bases between. The V gene's germline CDR1 is SNHLY and CDR2 FYNNEI. The CDR3 extends over 15 amino acids. The CDR3 loop reads CASSATSANTGELFF. CDR3 DNA: TGTGCCAGCAGTGCGACTAGTGCAAACACCGGGGAGCTGTTTTTT.

This clone was seen just once. The chain combines TRBV27 with TRBJ1-1, with a possible D match to TRBD1 (6 bases). V lost 5 bases to trimming and J lost 11 bases, with 24 bases between them. Germline CDR1 and CDR2: MNHEY and SMNVEV (reference sequence). The CDR3 is 15 amino acids. For the CDR3, the DNA is TGTGCCAGCAGTCCACACCAGGTGGGGGGGCGACACGCTTTCTTT. Amino acid sequence: CASSPHQVGGRHAFF.

This clone is a singleton in its sample. The chain recombines TRBV28 with TRBJ2-5, with a possible D match to TRBD1 (6 bases). The CDR3 runs 13 residues. Trimming shortened V by 4 bases and J by 6 bases, and 12 bases separated the two germline ends. CDR1 is MDHEN and CDR2 is SYDVKM in the germline V gene. The CDR3 sequence is CASSSRDTKTQYF. DNA of the CDR3: TGTGCCAGCAGTTCCCGGGACACAAAGACCCAGTACTTC.

The chain employs TRBV7-2 and TRBJ2-3; the match to TRBD2 covers 7 bases. The CDR3 length is 15 residues. Trimming at V came to 1 base and at J to 4 bases, leaving 5 bases not matched to a gene. From germline, CDR1 is SGHTA and CDR2 FQGNSA. CDR3 bases: TGTGCCAGCAGCTTAGTGGGCGGGAGCCCAGATACGCAGTATTTT. This sequence encodes CASSLVGGSPDTQYF.

This clone has only one observation. The chain links TRBV30 to TRBJ2-7; TRBD1 or TRBD2 may be the D gene (6 bases each). V was shortened by 0 bases and J by 3 bases, with 12 bases between the two germline ends. Germline assignment: CDR1 GTSNPN and CDR2 SVGIG (reference sequence). This CDR3 region has 14 residues. CDR3 nucleotide sequence: TGTGCCTGGAGTGTGGGGGGCGTTGTCTACGAGCAGTACTTC. Residues: CAWSVGGVVYEQYF.

The CDR3 sequence: CAWSVGQGTNEKLFF. CDR3 DNA: TGTGCCTGGAGTGTTGGACAGGGGACTAATGAAAAACTGTTTTTT. The chain carries TRBV30 and TRBJ1-4; 9 bases are shared with TRBD1. The length of the CDR3 is 15 residues. Germline values: CDR1 GTSNPN, CDR2 SVGIG (reference sequence). V shed 0 bases, J shed 2 bases, and the junction held 1 base outside the gene matches. The full variable domain, in which reference TRBV30 and TRBJ1-4 provide the parts outside the CDR3, is SQTIHQWPATLVQPVGSPLSLECTVEGTSNPNLYWYRQAAGRGLQLLFYSVGIGQISSEVPQNLSASRPQDRQFILSSKKLLLSDSGFYLCAWSVGQGTNEKLFFGSGTQLSVL.

The chain is built from TRBV5-1 and TRBJ2-1; 7 nucleotides agree with TRBD1. Germline V lookup: CDR1 SGHRS, CDR2 YFSETQ. The CDR3 sequence is 15 residues long. V lost 4 bases and J lost 2; bases outside the gene matches: 6. The CDR3 bases are TGCGCCAGCAGCCCCCAGGGACAGACCTACAATGAGCAGTTCTTC. It translates to CASSPQGQTYNEQFF.

This rearrangement joins TRBV18 to TRBJ2-2; the match to TRBD1 covers 7 bases. The CDR3 has 16 amino acids. Germline-derived CDR1 and CDR2 are KGHSH and LQKENI. The V and J ends lost 0 bases and 3 bases, in that order; junction bases with no gene match: 4. CDR3 DNA: TGTGCCAGCTCACCACCGGACAGGAGATACACCGGGGAGCTGTTTTTT. Its translation is CASSPPDRRYTGELFF. The variable domain in full, with the rest retrieved from reference TRBV18 and TRBJ2-2, is NAGVMQNPRHLVRRRGQEARLRCSPMKGHSHVYWYRQLPEEGLKFMVYLQKENIIDESGMPKERFSAEFPKEGPSILRIQQVVRGDSAAYFCASSPPDRRYTGELFFGEGSRLTVL.